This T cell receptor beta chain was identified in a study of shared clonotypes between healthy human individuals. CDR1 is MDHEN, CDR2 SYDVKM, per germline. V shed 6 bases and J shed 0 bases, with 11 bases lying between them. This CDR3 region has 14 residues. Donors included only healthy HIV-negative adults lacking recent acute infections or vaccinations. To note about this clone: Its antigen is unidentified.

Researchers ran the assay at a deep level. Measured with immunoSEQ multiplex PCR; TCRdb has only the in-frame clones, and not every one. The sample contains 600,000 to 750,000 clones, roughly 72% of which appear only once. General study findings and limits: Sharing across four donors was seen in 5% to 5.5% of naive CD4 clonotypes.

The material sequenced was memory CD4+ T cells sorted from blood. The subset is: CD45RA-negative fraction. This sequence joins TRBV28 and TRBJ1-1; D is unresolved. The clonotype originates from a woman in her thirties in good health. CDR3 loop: CASSLRDMNTEAFF. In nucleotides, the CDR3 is TGTGCCAGCAGCCTTAGGGATATGAACACTGAAGCTTTCTTT. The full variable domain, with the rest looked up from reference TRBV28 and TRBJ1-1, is DVKVTQSSRYLVKRTGEKVFLECVQDMDHENMFWYRQDPGLGLRLIYFSYDVKMKEKGDIPEGYSVSREKKERFSLILESASTNQTSMYLCASSLRDMNTEAFFGQGTRLTVV.